Below are 24 T cell receptor beta chains sequenced from a single sample in a study of ipilimumab plus nivolumab after autologous stem cell transplantation (dated by TCRdb to the early 2020s). Library method: the immunoSEQ multiplex PCR assay. Drawn from immuneACCESS, this table holds only the in-frame rearrangements with V and J called that TCRdb kept. Clones are partly lost; checked studies trace under half to an unresolved V gene and leave the rest unexplained. The sample yields some 45,000 clones; approximately 91% were counted once. The ten largest clones add up to 0.7% to 0.95% of the sample. Sequenced material: PBMCs, taken in a trial of ipilimumab plus nivolumab as post-transplant consolidation. These receptor sequences come from a male donor with multiple myeloma.

The chain employs TRBV29-1 and TRBJ2-7; TRBD1 might be the D (6 bases). Germline V CDR1 and CDR2: SQVTM, ANQGSEA. Between the trimmed V and J ends, which lost 7 bases and 6 bases, there was a span of 22 bases. This CDR3 comprises 14 residues. The CDR3 nucleotides are TGCAGCGCCGTCCGGGACACGGCCCCCTCCGAGCAGTACTTC. Its protein is CSAVRDTAPSEQYF.

The chain combines TRBV6-6 with TRBJ1-4; 7 bases agree with TRBD1. Germline V gene lookup returns CDR1 MNHNY and CDR2 SVGAGI (reference sequence). The CDR3 is 14 amino acids. The junction had 3 bases not matched to a gene; V was cut back by 1 base and J by 7 bases. CDR3 sequence: CASSYFRTGEKLFF. DNA of the CDR3: TGTGCCAGCAGTTACTTCCGGACAGGTGAAAAACTGTTTTTT.

This clone was recorded a few times. V usage is TRBV5-4 and J usage is TRBJ1-2; 9 positions match TRBD1. Germline V lookup: CDR1 SGHNT, CDR2 YYREEE (reference sequence). This CDR3 has 16 residues. J gave up 5 bases and V 5 bases, and 13 bases lay outside the gene matches. The CDR3 reads CASRRTGADQLYGYTF. CDR3 bases: TGTGCCAGCAGACGGACAGGGGCGGACCAACTGTATGGCTACACCTTC.

This clone occurred a few times. The V call is TRBV27, the J call TRBJ1-4; a possible D gene is TRBD1 (6 bases). Trimming removed 1 base from V and 10 bases from J, with 16 bases in between. This CDR3 has 15 residues. Per the germline V gene, CDR1 is MNHEY and CDR2 is SMNVEV (reference sequence). As DNA, the CDR3 is TGTGCCAGCAGTTTATTAGGGAGACAGGTCGGAAAACTGTTTTTT. Translating it yields CASSLLGRQVGKLFF.

V usage is TRBV4-1 and J usage is TRBJ1-4; a possible D gene is TRBD1 (5 bases). This CDR3 region has 18 residues. CDR1 is MGHRA and CDR2 is YSYEKL in the germline V gene. The ends were cut back, 0 bases at V and 0 bases at J, with 14 bases in the middle. Here the CDR3 DNA reads TGCGCCAGCAGCCAAGACAGGGAAGAGGGCGCAACTAATGAAAAACTGTTTTTT. Translated, it gives CASSQDREEGATNEKLFF.

The V gene is TRBV4-3, the J gene TRBJ2-3, with D possibly being TRBD1 or TRBD2 (5 bases each). CDR3 length equals 14 residues. The germline CDR1 and CDR2 sequences are LGHNA and YSLEER. Deletions cut 0 bases from V and 10 bases from J, with 14 bases between. The CDR3 DNA sequence: TGCGCCAGCAGCCAAGATATTGGGACGGACGCGCAGTATTTT. Translation: CASSQDIGTDAQYF.

This chain links TRBV2 with TRBJ2-1, with D perhaps matching TRBD2 (5 bases). The V and J ends lost 4 bases and 7 bases respectively, with 11 bases between them. The CDR3 covers 13 residues. Germline V gene lookup returns CDR1 SNHLY and CDR2 FYNNEI. Here the CDR3 reads CASSAGLGNEQFF. CDR3 in DNA: TGTGCCAGCAGTGCCGGACTGGGGAATGAGCAGTTCTTC. The complete variable domain, with remaining parts taken from reference TRBV2 and TRBJ2-1, reads EPEVTQTPSHQVTQMGQEVILRCVPISNHLYFYWYRQILGQKVEFLVSFYNNEISEKSEIFDDQFSVERPDGSNFTLKIRSTKLEDSAMYFCASSAGLGNEQFFGPGTRLTVL.

The V gene is TRBV7-9, the J gene TRBJ2-3, with TRBD2 identical over 10 bases. This CDR3 has 16 residues. V lost 3 bases, J lost 2 bases, and 5 bases stayed unmatched. Germline V gives CDR1 SEHNR, CDR2 FQNEAQ (reference sequence). The CDR3, as DNA: TGTGCCAGCAGCTTTTCCACTAGCGGGAACACAGATACGCAGTATTTT. It yields the protein CASSFSTSGNTDTQYF.

The rearrangement uses TRBV6-5 and TRBJ1-1, with D possibly being TRBD1 (5 bases). V lost 6 bases, J lost 6 bases, and 14 bases lay in between. Germline assignment: CDR1 MNHEY and CDR2 SVGAGI. The length of the CDR3 is 13 residues. In DNA form, the CDR3 reads TGTGCCAGCAGCCTGGGGGAGGACTCTGAAGCTTTCTTT. It encodes CASSLGEDSEAFF.

This chain connects TRBV19 to TRBJ2-7; D is undetermined. V lost 3 bases and J lost 2, with 11 bases in between. The CDR3 runs to 14 residues. Germline CDR1 and CDR2: LNHDA and SQIVND (reference sequence). The CDR3 coding sequence is TGTGCCAGTAGTATCAGCCCTGGCACCTACGAGCAGTACTTC. Residues: CASSISPGTYEQYF. The whole variable domain, remainder taken from reference TRBV19 and TRBJ2-7, is DGGITQSPKYLFRKEGQNVTLSCEQNLNHDAMYWYRQDPGQGLRLIYYSQIVNDFQKGDIAEGYSVSREKKESFPLTVTSAQKNPTAFYLCASSISPGTYEQYFGPGTRLTVT.

This clone was detected a few times. This rearrangement joins TRBV28 to TRBJ1-1, with 7 bases that match TRBD1. Germline loops: CDR1 MDHEN, CDR2 SYDVKM. The junction had 7 bases not matched to a gene; V was cut back by 5 bases and J by 10 bases. This CDR3 comprises 12 residues. The CDR3 bases are TGTGCCAGCAGTCTAAGACAGGGAGGAGCTTTCTTT. It translates to CASSLRQGGAFF.

For this clone: At one boundary the junction diverges from the germline segment, which might be a read error. The chain carries TRBV19 and TRBJ1-1; D perhaps matches TRBD1 (6 bases). The germline V gene has CDR1 LNHDA and CDR2 SQIVND (reference sequence). CDR3 length equals 11 residues. This CDR3 reads CATTLGAFVSF. The CDR3 region has the DNA TGTGCCACTACCCTGGGGGCATTCGTTTCCTTT.

The chain is built from TRBV27 and TRBJ1-2, with 9 bases matching TRBD1. The CDR3 consists of 17 residues. Germline V lookup: CDR1 MNHEY, CDR2 SMNVEV (reference sequence). The V and J ends lost 5 bases and 7 bases, in that order; junction bases with no gene match: 17. CDR3 sequence: CASSPDPRDRAGSGYTF. The CDR3 nucleotides read TGTGCCAGCAGTCCTGACCCTCGGGACAGGGCGGGGAGTGGCTACACCTTC.

This chain joins TRBV5-4 and TRBJ2-1; 9 nucleotides line up with TRBD2. Germline CDR1 and CDR2: SGHNT and YYREEE (reference sequence). This CDR3 has 16 amino acids. V lost 2 bases to trimming and J lost 1 base; unmatched junction nucleotides: 4. The CDR3 reads CASSLGGRASYNEQFF. The CDR3 DNA sequence: TGTGCCAGCAGCTTAGGCGGGAGGGCTTCCTACAATGAGCAGTTCTTC. The full variable domain, rest sourced from reference TRBV5-4 and TRBJ2-1, is ETGVTQSPTHLIKTRGQQVTLRCSSQSGHNTVSWYQQALGQGPQFIFQYYREEENGRGNFPPRFSGLQFPNYSSELNVNALELDDSALYLCASSLGGRASYNEQFFGPGTRLTVL.

V usage is TRBV5-1 and J usage is TRBJ2-7, with 8 bases identical to TRBD2. From germline, CDR1 is SGHRS and CDR2 YFSETQ. CDR3 size: 16 residues. V shed 3 bases and J 6 bases; nucleotides not matched to a gene: 14. The CDR3 nucleotides read TGCGCCAGCAGCTCCCAGCCAAGCGGGGGAGGTGGCGAGCAGTACTTC. This encodes CASSSQPSGGGGEQYF.

This rearrangement joins TRBV19 to TRBJ1-2; weak D call: TRBD1 (6 bases). Per germline, CDR1 LNHDA and CDR2 SQIVND (reference sequence). The germline V and J ends were trimmed by 2 bases and 3 bases, with 10 bases remaining between them. The CDR3 is made up of 14 amino acids. CDR3: CASSIIGQYYGYTF. CDR3 nucleotides: TGTGCCAGTAGTATAATTGGACAGTACTATGGCTACACCTTC.

This clone was recorded a few times. This chain connects TRBV5-1 to TRBJ2-3; 8 bases align to TRBD2. With 4 bases clipped from V and 1 base from J, the junction kept 8 bases outside the gene matches. The CDR3 consists of 16 residues. CDR1 and CDR2 (germline): SGHRS, YFSETQ. For the CDR3, the DNA is TGCGCCAGCAGCAGGGGGGCGGGGGGACGCACAGATACGCAGTATTTT. Translated, it gives CASSRGAGGRTDTQYF.

The sample holds a few counts of this clone. The CDR3 DNA reads TGTGCCAGCAGCTCTTGGGCCGGGGGAAGGTCACCCCTCCACTTT. It translates to CASSSWAGGRSPLHF. The V gene is TRBV5-4, the J gene TRBJ1-6, with D possibly matching TRBD1 (5 bases). Germline V gene sequence: CDR1 SGHNT, CDR2 YYREEE (reference sequence). The V and J ends lost 3 bases and 10 bases respectively, with 17 bases between them. CDR3 length equals 15 residues.

This clone was counted a few times. The V and J genes are TRBV28 and TRBJ1-4, with 11 bases matching TRBD1. Trimming cost V 5 bases and J 6 bases; bases outside gene matches: 5. Germline CDR1 is MDHEN and CDR2 is SYDVKM. CDR3 length: 15 residues. In nucleotides, the CDR3 is TGTGCCAGCAGTCCTGGGACAGGGGGGGATGAAAAACTGTTTTTT. Translation gives CASSPGTGGDEKLFF.

This chain uses TRBV6-4 with TRBJ2-2; D ambiguous. V shed 2 bases and J shed 6 bases, with 1 base lying between them. This CDR3 spans 11 amino acids. Germline V lookup: CDR1 MRHNA, CDR2 SNTAGT. In DNA form, the CDR3 reads TGTGCCAGCAGTGACGCCGGGGAGCTGTTTTTT. Its translation: CASSDAGELFF.

The chain couples TRBV5-8 to TRBJ1-5; 8 bases fit TRBD1. Germline CDR1 SGHTS, CDR2 YDEGEE. V shed 4 bases and J 5 bases; nucleotides not matched to a gene: 20. This CDR3 comprises 19 residues. The CDR3 sequence is CASSPFRGTGPWTHQPQHF. CDR3 bases: TGTGCCAGCAGCCCGTTCAGGGGGACAGGCCCTTGGACTCATCAGCCCCAGCATTTT.

The chain joins TRBV2 to TRBJ2-3; weak D call: TRBD1 (6 bases). In germline, CDR1 is SNHLY, CDR2 FYNNEI. V lost 8 bases and J lost 0, with 12 bases in between. This CDR3 spans 14 amino acids. In nucleotides, the CDR3 is TGTGCCAGCGTAGGACAGTACAGCACAGATACGCAGTATTTT. Translating gives CASVGQYSTDTQYF.

This chain joins TRBV5-1 and TRBJ2-2, with a tentative D call TRBD1 (6 bases). Between the trimmed V and J ends, which lost 4 bases and 6 bases, there was a span of 13 bases. CDR1 and CDR2 (germline): SGHRS, YFSETQ. CDR3 length: 14 amino acids. The CDR3 sequence is CASSPTQGPGELFF. CDR3 nucleotide sequence: TGCGCCAGCAGCCCGACCCAGGGGCCCGGGGAGCTGTTTTTT.

This chain uses TRBV12-2 with TRBJ2-5; TRBD2 is the table's D call, not checked against the DNA. TRBV12-2 is a listed pseudogene. CDR3 length: 17 residues. The CDR3 bases are TGTGCAAGTCGTTCCGGGACTAGCGGGGGGGCCGCAGAGACCCAGTACTTC. As protein: CASRSGTSGGAAETQYF.